The rows below give T cell receptor beta chains drawn from one sample of a study of vaccination and CD4 T cells after COVID-19. One entry per CDR3 protein results from TCRdb running MiXCR on the PCR reads. The sample has 13,000 or so distinct CDR3 sequences; about 50% are singletons. Antigens of these TCRs are unknown. The sample was CD4+ T cells from blood, cultured in vitro. The source of these receptors is a human donor who had recovered from COVID-19. CDR3s include the opening cysteine and the closing phenylalanine or tryptophan. D genes are given only for firm matches. Rows give clone size only sometimes, using once, few, many, or a class for an expanded clone.

J | size | V | length | D | CDR3 | DNA
TRBJ1-2 | NA | TRBV5-4 | 14 | NA | CASSLGQPNYGYTF | TGTGCCAGCAGCTTGGGACAGCCAAACTATGGCTACACCTTC
TRBJ1-3 | few | TRBV7-9 | 15 | TRBD1 | CASRTGTISGNTIYF | TGTGCCAGCAGGACAGGGACGATCTCTGGAAACACCATATATTTT
TRBJ2-1 | NA | TRBV10-3 | 16 | TRBD2 | CAISELAGGTYNEQFF | TGTGCCATCAGTGAATTGGCGGGGGGGACCTACAATGAGCAGTTCTTC
TRBJ2-7 | NA | TRBV6-1 | 11 | NA | CASRGQYEQYF | TGTGCCAGCCGGGGGCAGTACGAGCAGTACTTC
TRBJ1-5 | few | TRBV7-8 | 15 | NA | CASSLTRHFNQPQHF | TGTGCCAGCAGCTTAACCCGGCACTTCAATCAGCCCCAGCATTTT
TRBJ1-6 | NA | TRBV19 | 15 | NA | CASSISWSQDSPLHF | TGTGCCAGTAGTATAAGTTGGAGTCAGGATTCACCCCTCCACTTT
TRBJ2-3 | few | TRBV11-2 | 16 | NA | CASSPPGARLPDTQYF | TGTGCCAGCAGCCCACCCGGGGCGCGGTTACCAGATACGCAGTATTTT
TRBJ1-5 | NA | TRBV12-5 | 16 | NA | CASAFSIAGPNQPQHF | TGTGCTAGTGCCTTTTCAATAGCAGGCCCCAATCAGCCCCAGCATTTT
TRBJ2-3 | NA | TRBV7-9 | 14 | TRBD2 | CASSLASGGDTQYF | TGTGCCAGCAGCTTAGCTAGCGGGGGGGATACGCAGTATTTT
TRBJ1-5 | NA | TRBV6-2/TRBV6-3 | 13 | NA | CASSYYLGQPQHF | TGTGCCAGCAGTTACTATTTGGGTCAGCCCCAGCATTTT
TRBJ2-3 | NA | TRBV7-2 | 13 | NA | CASSPQGTDTQYF | TGTGCCAGCAGCCCACAGGGCACAGATACGCAGTATTTT
TRBJ1-2 | few | TRBV5-4 | 12 | TRBD1 | CASSLDRGGYTF | TGTGCCAGCAGCTTGGACAGGGGTGGCTACACCTTC
TRBJ2-3 | few | TRBV20-1 | 15 | TRBD1 | CSARGGTGGTDTQYF | TGCAGTGCTAGAGGCGGGACAGGGGGCACAGATACGCAGTATTTT
TRBJ2-3 | NA | TRBV7-9 | 12 | NA | CASSLDEDTQYF | TGTGCCAGCAGCTTAGATGAGGATACGCAGTATTTT
TRBJ1-2 | NA | TRBV20-1 | 14 | TRBD1 | CSARLTGINYGYTF | TGCAGTGCTAGACTGACAGGGATAAACTATGGCTACACCTTC
TRBJ2-2 | few | TRBV20-1 | 14 | NA | CSAREQLNTGELFF | TGCAGTGCTAGGGAACAGCTGAACACCGGGGAGCTGTTTTTT